Ten or more counts support the clone carrying this T cell receptor beta chain. The antigen is not known. Quantitative 5'-RACE with molecular barcodes was used to make the TCR beta libraries. TCRdb passed the 5' RACE reads through MiXCR, listing each CDR3 protein once. The sample lists 200,000 or so distinct CDR3 sequences; roughly 13% were seen once. The sample is drawn from a study of CD8 T cells in ankylosing spondylitis. Broader study findings: Clones linked with disease were CD8+ and fairly uncommon in the peripheral blood. There was reportedly significant enrichment of clones that were disease-linked in matched ankylosing spondylitis synovial fluid. Among TCR beta sequences, a motif of 7 to 9 highly homologous variants appeared characteristic of ankylosing spondylitis blood.

V dropped 11 bases and J dropped 4; count of bases not matched to a gene: 2. Germline V gene data show CDR1 as SGHAT and CDR2 as FQNNGV. The length of the CDR3 is 11 residues. The J gene is TRBJ2-1, the V gene TRBV11-2, with 7 bases lining up with TRBD2. The receptor's source is a female donor with ankylosing spondylitis or in good health (not recorded which). Sequenced input: blood, either unsorted or a sorted T cell fraction (not recorded which). CDR3 sequence: CAAGAYNEQFF. For the CDR3, the DNA is TGTGCCGCGGGAGCTTACAATGAGCAGTTCTTC.